What follows are 21 T cell receptor beta chains derived from one specimen sequenced in a study of CD8+ T cells in alopecia areata. As the sequencing template, cDNA was produced by extracting RNA and reverse transcribing it. Method: immunoSEQ multiplex PCR; TCRdb's copy keeps in-frame clones and lacks some. The sample includes about 150,000 clones, 62% of them seen just once. The sample consisted of CD8+ T cells sorted from blood. These receptors originate from a human donor in good health.

This clone has a handful of counts. The chain recombines TRBV7-9 with TRBJ1-1, with TRBD1 identical over 9 bases. CDR1 is SEHNR, CDR2 FQNEAQ, per germline (reference sequence). The CDR3 loop spans 15 amino acids. V was pared by 5 bases and J by 1 base, with 5 bases of the junction left unmatched. For the CDR3, the DNA is TGTGCCAGCAGCCCTCAGGACAGGGGGAACACTGAAGCTTTCTTT. Protein product: CASSPQDRGNTEAFF.

V and J are TRBV9 and TRBJ2-7; D perhaps matches TRBD2 (6 bases). Germline V gene sequence: CDR1 SGDLS, CDR2 YYNGEE. This CDR3 region has 13 residues. The ends were cut back, 2 bases at V and 5 bases at J, with 11 bases in the middle. Here the CDR3 reads CASSVLPSDEQYF. In nucleotides, the CDR3 is TGTGCCAGCAGCGTTCTCCCTAGCGACGAGCAGTACTTC.

The chain couples TRBV7-9 to TRBJ2-7; D may be TRBD2 (5 bases). Germline assignment: CDR1 SEHNR and CDR2 FQNEAQ (reference sequence). This CDR3 comprises 13 residues. The V end was cut by 4 bases, the J end by 2 bases, with 9 bases between. The CDR3 sequence is CASSSAGTYEQYF. The CDR3 DNA follows: TGTGCCAGCAGCTCCGCGGGCACCTACGAGCAGTACTTC.

This clone was counted only a few times. The rearrangement links TRBV7-1 to TRBJ1-1, with unresolved D. TRBV7-1 is marked as an open reading frame, function uncertain. The CDR3 sequence is 13 residues long. Trimming took off 5 bases at V and 8 bases at J, with 15 bases between the two ends. CDR3 coding DNA: TGTGCCAGCAGCCAAAGCCCTAAAGCGGAAGCTTTCTTT. Translating it yields CASSQSPKAEAFF.

This chain joins TRBV11-2 and TRBJ2-2, with TRBD1 as a possible D gene (6 bases). The CDR3 runs 17 residues. Germline CDR1 is SGHAT and CDR2 is FQNNGV. Trimming stripped 0 bases from V and 2 bases from J, with 13 bases between. CDR3 protein: CASSLEGYRVNTGELFF. As DNA, the CDR3 is TGTGCCAGCAGCTTAGAGGGTTACAGGGTTAACACCGGGGAGCTGTTTTTT.

This chain connects TRBV29-1 to TRBJ1-1, with TRBD1 matching 8 bases. Per germline, CDR1 SQVTM and CDR2 ANQGSEA. Trimming took 5 bases from V and 6 from J; bases not matched to a gene: 5. The CDR3 length is 12 residues. CDR3 residues: CSVPTGGAEAFF. In DNA, the CDR3 is TGCAGCGTTCCTACAGGGGGGGCTGAAGCTTTCTTT.

This clone was observed a few times. This rearrangement joins TRBV2 to TRBJ2-7; TRBD2 matches 8 bases. J lost 3 bases, V lost 8 bases, and 9 bases had no gene match. The CDR3 is 14 residues long. The germline CDR1 and CDR2 sequences are SNHLY and FYNNEI. The CDR3 protein is CASQSGRLDYEQYF. The CDR3 DNA reads as TGTGCCAGCCAGAGCGGGAGACTTGACTACGAGCAGTACTTC.

The genes are TRBV4-1 and TRBJ2-2; no reliable D call. CDR1 is MGHRA, CDR2 YSYEKL, per germline. Trimming left V 2 bases short and J 6 bases short, with 7 bases between. CDR3 size: 13 residues. The CDR3 nucleotides are TGCGCCAGCAGCCAATTTCAACCCGGGGAGCTGTTTTTT. Translating gives CASSQFQPGELFF.

The chain couples TRBV4-1 to TRBJ2-3, with D possibly TRBD1 on 5 matching bases. Trimming stripped 1 base from V and 2 bases from J, with 7 bases between. The CDR3 spans 14 residues. Germline-derived CDR1 and CDR2 are MGHRA and YSYEKL. The DNA of the CDR3 is TGCGCCAGCAGCCAAGTCAGGGACACAGATACGCAGTATTTT. The encoded protein is CASSQVRDTDTQYF.

This clone has more than one count but fewer than ten. V usage is TRBV15 and J usage is TRBJ2-1; 9 bases map to TRBD2. The germline V gene encodes CDR1 LNHNV and CDR2 YYDKDF (reference sequence). J gave up 7 bases and V 0 bases, and 13 bases lay outside the gene matches. This CDR3 region has 18 residues. DNA of the CDR3: TGTGCCACCAGCAGAGATCATTATGCGAGCGGGAGGTTTAATGAGCAGTTCTTC. Translation: CATSRDHYASGRFNEQFF. The full variable domain, completed using reference TRBV15 and TRBJ2-1, is DAMVIQNPRYQVTQFGKPVTLSCSQTLNHNVMYWYQQKSSQAPKLLFHYYDKDFNNEADTPDNFQSRRPNTSFCFLDIRSPGLGDTAMYLCATSRDHYASGRFNEQFFGPGTRLTVL.

This rearrangement joins TRBV7-9 to TRBJ2-5; 8 bases align to TRBD2. This CDR3 is 15 amino acids long. Germline-derived CDR1 and CDR2 are SEHNR and FQNEAQ (reference sequence). Trimming at V came to 3 bases and at J to 4 bases, leaving 7 bases not matched to a gene. CDR3 sequence: CASSFPREVLETQYF. In DNA, the CDR3 is TGTGCCAGCAGCTTCCCGCGGGAGGTTTTAGAGACCCAGTACTTC.

This clone was observed a few times. The chain uses TRBV29-1 and TRBJ2-1, with a possible D match to TRBD1 (10 bases). CDR1 is SQVTM, CDR2 ANQGSEA, per germline. The V end lost 5 bases, the J end lost 7 bases, and 33 bases lay between the germline ends. The CDR3 has 19 amino acids. CDR3 residues: CSVLVRDRGGVAGVNEQFF. CDR3 sequence (DNA): TGCAGCGTTTTGGTCCGGGACAGGGGAGGAGTAGCGGGAGTTAATGAGCAGTTCTTC.

The chain joins TRBV5-1 to TRBJ1-3; D unclear. Trimming took off 1 base at V and 2 bases at J, with 7 bases between the two ends. This CDR3 contains 14 residues. Looked up from germline, CDR1 is SGHRS and CDR2 is YFSETQ. This CDR3 reads CASSLSLPGNTIYF. CDR3 sequence (DNA): TGCGCCAGCAGCTTGAGCCTGCCTGGAAACACCATATATTTT.

This clone has a handful of counts. This chain uses TRBV19 with TRBJ2-2, with D possibly TRBD2 on 5 matching bases. The CDR3 loop spans 15 amino acids. Germline-derived CDR1 and CDR2 are LNHDA and SQIVND (reference sequence). With 5 bases removed from V and 5 bases from J, the gap between germline ends came to 15 bases. The CDR3 DNA reads as TGTGCCAGTAGTGGCGCAGCGGAGATTACCGGGGAGCTGTTTTTT. It encodes CASSGAAEITGELFF.

This clone came up once. V usage is TRBV13 and J usage is TRBJ2-1; maybe TRBD2 (6 bases). CDR3 size: 14 residues. Trimming shortened V by 4 bases and J by 3 bases, and 10 bases separated the two germline ends. Germline CDR1 and CDR2: PRHDT and FYEKMQ (reference sequence). The CDR3 sequence: CASSSWDFYNEQFF. CDR3 DNA: TGTGCCAGCAGCTCCTGGGACTTCTACAATGAGCAGTTCTTC.

This clone has just a few counts. The V gene is TRBV27, the J gene TRBJ1-2; maybe TRBD1 (5 bases). Germline-derived CDR1 and CDR2 are MNHEY and SMNVEV (reference sequence). Trimming stripped 0 bases from V and 8 bases from J, with 7 bases between. This CDR3 has 12 residues. The CDR3 DNA follows: TGTGCCAGCAGTTTATCAGGGGAGGGCTACACCTTC. Residues: CASSLSGEGYTF.

The V call is TRBV13, the J call TRBJ2-1, with 7 bases that match TRBD2. The CDR3 totals 14 residues. V trimming: 2 bases; J trimming: 8 bases; junction bases outside the gene matches: 6. In germline, CDR1 is PRHDT, CDR2 FYEKMQ (reference sequence). Here the CDR3 DNA reads TGTGCCAGCAGCTTACGGGGGGTATTAGATGAGCAGTTCTTC. Amino acid sequence: CASSLRGVLDEQFF.

The V gene is TRBV27, the J gene TRBJ1-1; D is ambiguous. CDR1 is MNHEY, CDR2 SMNVEV, per germline (reference sequence). The CDR3 contains 13 residues. Trimming removed 6 bases at V and 2 bases at J, with 10 bases between. CDR3 sequence reads: CASSLDHNTEAFF. Written as DNA, the CDR3 is TGTGCCAGCAGCCTGGATCATAACACTGAAGCTTTCTTT.

This sequence joins TRBV6-5 and TRBJ2-7; 9 bases match TRBD1. The CDR3 extends over 15 amino acids. V dropped 4 bases and J dropped 7; count of bases not matched to a gene: 11. CDR1 and CDR2 (germline): MNHEY, SVGAGI. The CDR3 nucleotides are TGTGCCAGCAGTTCACCGGGACAGGGCCTTTGGGAGCAGTACTTC. Translating it yields CASSSPGQGLWEQYF.

This clone was detected only once. The chain employs TRBV7-6 and TRBJ2-3, with TRBD2 identical over 8 bases. With V trimmed by 4 bases and J by 1 base, 1 base remained unmatched. Germline V CDR1 and CDR2: SGHVS, FNYEAQ. The CDR3 is 14 residues long. The CDR3 here is CASSSLAGTDTQYF. The CDR3 coding sequence is TGTGCCAGCAGCTCACTAGCGGGCACAGATACGCAGTATTTT. Using reference TRBV7-6 and TRBJ2-3 for the parts outside the CDR3, the full variable domain is GAGVSQSPRYKVTKRGQDVALRCDPISGHVSLYWYRQALGQGPEFLTYFNYEAQQDKSGLPNDRFSAERPEGSISTLTIQRTEQRDSAMYRCASSSLAGTDTQYFGPGTRLTVL.

The CDR3 DNA reads TGCGCCAGCAGCTTGGATGGGGCAGACTCCTACGAGCAGTACTTC. Translated: CASSLDGADSYEQYF. This sequence joins TRBV5-1 and TRBJ2-7, with TRBD1 as a possible D gene (5 bases). The CDR3 totals 15 residues. Germline V gene lookup returns CDR1 SGHRS and CDR2 YFSETQ. V was pared by 0 bases and J by 0 bases, with 10 bases between.